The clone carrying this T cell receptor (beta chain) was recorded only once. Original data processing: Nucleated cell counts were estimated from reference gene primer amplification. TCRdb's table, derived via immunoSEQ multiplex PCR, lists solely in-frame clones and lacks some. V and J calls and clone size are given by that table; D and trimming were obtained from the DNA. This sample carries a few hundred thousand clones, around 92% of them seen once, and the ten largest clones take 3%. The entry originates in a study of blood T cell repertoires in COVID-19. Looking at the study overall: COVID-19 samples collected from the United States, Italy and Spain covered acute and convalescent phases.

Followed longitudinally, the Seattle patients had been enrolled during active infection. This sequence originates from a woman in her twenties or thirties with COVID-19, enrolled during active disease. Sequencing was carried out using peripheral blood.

The CDR3 loop reads CASSLVGGTQEKLFF. The CDR3 coding sequence is TGTGCCAGCAGCCTTGTGGGAGGGACACAAGAAAAACTGTTTTTT. This chain uses TRBV7-9 with TRBJ1-4; tentatively, D is TRBD1 (6 bases). V lost 5 bases and J lost 8, with 18 bases in between. Germline assignment: CDR1 SEHNR and CDR2 FQNEAQ (reference sequence). The CDR3 contains 15 residues.